What follows describes a single T cell receptor beta chain. The sample holds many counts of this clonotype. No cognate antigen has been identified for it. No per-base quality is available; no much larger clone lies one base away. Moderately to severely active disease, a Clinical Activity Score of at least 3, a NOSPECS grade of at least 4, and a duration under 3 months were present in ophthalmopathy patients. Any patient with an uncontrolled infection, another autoimmune disease, pregnancy or lactation was excluded. Diagnoses were established on the basis of clinical symptoms, serum thyroxine and TRAb, thyroid ultrasound, and orbital computed tomography. PBMCs were separated from roughly 9.3 ml of fresh peripheral blood using Ficoll-Paque density gradient centrifugation. Total RNA was extracted using Trizol reagent, and RNA quality was assessed on an Agilent 2100 Bioanalyzer. The CDR3 runs 15 residues from the cysteine to the phenylalanine. The CDR3 DNA has 45 bases and is translated from base 1. After removal of 5 bases from V and 4 bases from J, the junction retains 6 bases not matched to a gene. The germline V gene (reference sequence) gives CDR1 as MNHEY and CDR2 as SMNVEV.

TCR beta CDR3 regions were amplified from RNA transcripts. The TCR CDR3 was subjected to a first round of RT-PCR using the HTBI primer set and the Qiagen OneStep RT-PCR kit. A second multiplex PCR round built the libraries, followed by size selection and purification. Paired-end sequencing of the libraries was performed with 100 bp reads on an Illumina HiSeq2000. The authors' pipeline ran thus. SOAPnuke was used to process the raw data, with reads discarded if the reads contained adapters or uncalled bases, had a mean Phred below 15, or lacked an exact constant-primer or identifier match. High-quality paired reads were merged with COPE v1.2.5, and unique nucleotide sequences were defined as clonotypes. Clonotypes were aligned to IMGT TRBV, TRBD and TRBJ reference segments using MiTCR v1.1. Only V-J combinations with frequency above 0.0001, covering approximately 99% of repertoires, were analysed. A TCS score was defined as the ratio between F50 (clonal expansion) and ExV (chaos), using BLOSUM62-based TCRdist between CDR3 peptides within each V-J. Welch's t-statistics and random forest reduced around 550 V-J features to about 12, which were used in a naive Bayes classifier (R e1071). TCRdb's own reprocessing of the public reads used fastp at Q25 and MiXCR and kept productive beta chains. Each CDR3 protein appears once, grouped with its most common genes and DNA. The V and J calls, along with clone size, are taken from TCRdb and not from the paper's own processing. For this sample there are 300,000 to 500,000 distinct CDR3 sequences; 11% to 15% appear just once. Together, the top ten hold approximately 29% of the sample.

These data come from a study of T cells in Graves' hyperthyroidism and ophthalmopathy (dated by TCRdb to between 2017 and 2020). Study-wide context: Peripheral blood was collected at initial diagnosis, before any treatment. TCR V-J signatures able to tell the groups apart were searched for in a discovery cohort of 100 or so patients, of whom 43 had Graves' ophthalmopathy and around 56 had stable Graves' hyperthyroidism. Prospective prediction of ophthalmopathy was tested in an independent validation cohort consisting of roughly 19 hyperthyroidism patients and some 15 patients who later progressed to ophthalmopathy. The roughly 99 discovery patients were divided at random into training and test sets in a 7:3 ratio. In addition, the study compared T-cell repertoires in thyroid tissue and in blood from several Graves' hyperthyroidism patients. Once sampling was done, hyperthyroidism patients were given methimazole at a starting dose of 30 mg daily, whereas ophthalmopathy patients were given high-dose intravenous methylprednisolone. The paper reports TCR Vbeta CDR3 sequencing of fewer than 150 peripheral blood samples: 40 or so ophthalmopathy, under 85 hyperthyroidism and approximately 17 progressor patients.

What the research found in general, with its limitations: Sample size was not statistically predetermined, and blinding of investigators to group allocation was not performed. In validation, the model predicted progression to ophthalmopathy with 60% to 71% sensitivity and about 72% specificity, a median of approximately 6.7 months before onset. Most expanded thyroid clonotypes (frequency above 0.001) were also detected in blood, suggesting blood repertoires may reflect thyroid immune responses. In cross-validation, a model built on a 13 V-J signature told ophthalmopathy apart from stable hyperthyroidism with less than 90% sensitivity and approximately 81% specificity, and in testing the same model reached 80%/75%.

Rearrangement joined TRBV27 to TRBJ2-1, and 9 junction bases match TRBD1. The source of this sequence is a man aged 45 to 65 with Graves' ophthalmopathy. Sequences were obtained from blood. The CDR3 amino acid sequence is: CASSLRTGEYNEQFF. The DNA reads TGTGCCAGCAGTCTACGGACAGGGGAGTACAATGAGCAGTTCTTC.